Listed below are T cell receptor beta chains from one sample, sequenced in a study of T cell responses to AZD1222 COVID-19 vaccine. Measured with immunoSEQ multiplex PCR; TCRdb has only the in-frame clones, and not every one. This repertoire shows around 78,000 clones, 87% found once; its top ten account for around 24%. This material consisted of peripheral blood, taken on day 0 of AZD1222 vaccination. The origin of the receptors is an adult in good health. Each CDR3 is given with its conserved first and last residue. The order of the fields is V gene, J gene, CDR3 protein.

v_gene: TRBV30
j_gene: TRBJ2-3
CDR3aa: CAWDADSHTQYF

v_gene: TRBV5-6
j_gene: TRBJ2-2
CDR3aa: CASSPGVTGELFF

v_gene: TRBV7-8
j_gene: TRBJ2-1
CDR3aa: CASSLAGGGAEEQFF

v_gene: TRBV6-5
j_gene: TRBJ1-5
CDR3aa: CASSYSGGNQPQHF

v_gene: TRBV7-8
j_gene: TRBJ1-2
CDR3aa: CASSFQTGVDYGYTF

v_gene: TRBV28
j_gene: TRBJ1-5
CDR3aa: CASSFSRDVSNQPQHF

v_gene: TRBV6-2/TRBV6-3
j_gene: TRBJ1-2
CDR3aa: CASSYIGRGENYGYTF

v_gene: TRBV30
j_gene: TRBJ1-3
CDR3aa: CAWGTGTVSGNTIYF

v_gene: TRBV5-1
j_gene: TRBJ1-4
CDR3aa: CASSLSEKLFF

v_gene: TRBV5-1
j_gene: TRBJ2-6
CDR3aa: CASSLALAGGLSGANVLTF

v_gene: TRBV27
j_gene: TRBJ1-4
CDR3aa: CASSLQGRWKKLFF

v_gene: TRBV20-1
j_gene: TRBJ2-1
CDR3aa: CSASTRSSYNEQFF

v_gene: TRBV4-3
j_gene: TRBJ2-7
CDR3aa: CASSHSHSGGYEQYF

v_gene: TRBV2
j_gene: TRBJ1-6
CDR3aa: CASRVGESPLHF

v_gene: TRBV19
j_gene: TRBJ1-1
CDR3aa: CASSRESEAFF

v_gene: TRBV5-6
j_gene: TRBJ2-5
CDR3aa: CASSYRDPSGETQYF

v_gene: TRBV6-5
j_gene: TRBJ1-1
CDR3aa: CASSLTVSTEAFF

v_gene: TRBV12-3/TRBV12-4
j_gene: TRBJ1-1
CDR3aa: CASSLNPLTEAFF

v_gene: TRBV6-5
j_gene: TRBJ2-2
CDR3aa: CASSYSPGIGTGELFF

v_gene: TRBV9
j_gene: TRBJ2-1
CDR3aa: CASSVSGGSNEQFF

v_gene: TRBV5-1
j_gene: TRBJ1-1
CDR3aa: CASSLDEGSTEAFF

v_gene: TRBV5-5
j_gene: TRBJ2-3
CDR3aa: CASSPGQGPGTDTQYF

v_gene: TRBV15
j_gene: TRBJ1-3
CDR3aa: CATSRDFGYSGNTIYF

v_gene: TRBV27
j_gene: TRBJ1-2
CDR3aa: CASSSTGGTYGYTF

v_gene: TRBV27
j_gene: TRBJ2-2
CDR3aa: CASGQGGTGELFF

v_gene: TRBV11-2
j_gene: TRBJ2-6
CDR3aa: CASRRDVSGANVLTF

v_gene: TRBV3-1/TRBV3-2
j_gene: TRBJ2-1
CDR3aa: CASSQAIEQFF

v_gene: TRBV19
j_gene: TRBJ1-4
CDR3aa: CASSRGTTGNEKLFF

v_gene: TRBV30
j_gene: TRBJ1-1
CDR3aa: CAWSVRGDTEAFF

v_gene: TRBV30
j_gene: TRBJ1-6
CDR3aa: CAWSVGVNSPLHF

v_gene: TRBV5-5
j_gene: TRBJ2-2
CDR3aa: CASSGRVAKNTGELFF

v_gene: TRBV2
j_gene: TRBJ1-1
CDR3aa: CASSNRALNTEAFF

v_gene: TRBV19
j_gene: TRBJ1-1
CDR3aa: CASTPTGTNIEAFF

v_gene: TRBV6-6
j_gene: TRBJ1-5
CDR3aa: CASSTGTGRVQPQHF

v_gene: TRBV9
j_gene: TRBJ1-6
CDR3aa: CASSGRGTGGNSPLHF

v_gene: TRBV7-2
j_gene: TRBJ1-6
CDR3aa: CASSERSYNSPLHF

v_gene: TRBV7-4
j_gene: TRBJ1-1
CDR3aa: CASSLGRGGEAFF